The TCR beta chain described here comes from a study of identical twins. TCRdb itself ran the 5' RACE reads through MiXCR, one entry per CDR3 protein. The sample shows about 920,000 distinct CDR3 sequences, 10% to 15% of them seen only once. Unmatched junction bases numbered 10, after V lost 0 bases and J lost 6 bases. This CDR3 is 16 amino acids long. Germline CDR1 SGHRS, CDR2 YFSETQ. Study observations and caveats: Twins shared beta out-of-frame sequences in excess, but this excess was weaker.

In regard to this clonotype: Its target is unknown.

The data also belong to a second study, concerning yellow fever vaccine responses in identical twins.

This TCR was sampled from a woman under 30 in good health. The rearrangement links TRBV5-1 to TRBJ2-3; 7 nucleotides align to TRBD2. The sequenced sample consisted of PBMCs. The CDR3 bases are TGCGCCAGCAGCTTGGCCTCGACTAGCCTTCCTGATACGCAGTATTTT. It codes for CASSLASTSLPDTQYF.